A single sample gave rise to the 29 T cell receptor beta chains below, sequenced in a study of blood T cell repertoires in COVID-19. Only in-frame clones appear in the TCRdb table, and some are missing; sequencing was by immunoSEQ multiplex PCR. The sample has about 440,000 clones, about 85% seen once. Source material: PBMCs or T cells enriched from blood (not recorded which). The receptors stem from a woman aged 18-29 years with acute COVID-19.

As concerns this clone: Other DNA sequences in this specimen translate into the identical CDR3. This sequence joins TRBV28 and TRBJ1-5; D unclear. The CDR3 runs to 14 residues. V gave up 2 bases and J gave up 3 bases, with 8 bases separating them. Germline CDR1 and CDR2: MDHEN and SYDVKM. In DNA form, the CDR3 reads TGTGCCAGCAGTTTAGTACAGTCCAATCAGCCCCAGCATTTT. Its translation: CASSLVQSNQPQHF.

V gene TRBV6-5 combines with J gene TRBJ2-5; TRBD2 matches 7 bases. V shed 5 bases, J shed 5 bases, and the junction held 2 bases outside the gene matches. This CDR3 is 12 amino acids long. CDR1 is MNHEY and CDR2 is SVGAGI in the germline V gene. This CDR3 reads CASSLAEETQYF. The CDR3 nucleotides read TGTGCCAGCAGTCTAGCGGAGGAGACCCAGTACTTC.

This clone was seen only a few times. This chain links TRBV7-6 with TRBJ2-6; D possibly corresponds to TRBD1 (5 bases). Germline V gene lookup returns CDR1 SGHVS and CDR2 FNYEAQ. The germline V and J ends were trimmed by 5 bases and 2 bases, with 10 bases remaining between them. The CDR3 contains 15 residues. The CDR3 protein is CASSNQGAGANVLTF. CDR3 DNA sequence: TGTGCCAGCAGCAACCAGGGTGCTGGGGCCAACGTCCTGACTTTC.

The chain recombines TRBV19 with TRBJ2-2, with D possibly TRBD1 on 5 matching bases. The CDR3 is 14 residues long. CDR1 and CDR2 from the germline V gene are LNHDA and SQIVND (reference sequence). Trimming stripped 3 bases from V and 1 base from J, with 6 bases between. The CDR3 DNA follows: TGTGCCAGTAGTATTAGGGGGAACACCGGGGAGCTGTTTTTT. Its protein is CASSIRGNTGELFF.

The chain joins TRBV13 to TRBJ2-7; 8 bases are shared with TRBD1. CDR3 size: 14 residues. The germline CDR1 and CDR2 sequences are PRHDT and FYEKMQ (reference sequence). Trimming took 4 bases from V and 3 from J; bases not matched to a gene: 5. CDR3 protein: CASSYGQGGYEQYF. The CDR3 DNA reads TGTGCCAGCAGCTACGGACAGGGTGGCTACGAGCAGTACTTC.

The rearrangement uses TRBV9 and TRBJ2-2, with 7 bases identical to TRBD2. J lost 6 bases, V lost 4 bases, and 9 bases had no gene match. The CDR3 runs to 15 residues. Germline V gives CDR1 SGDLS, CDR2 YYNGEE. The CDR3, as DNA: TGTGCCAGCAGCAAGACGGGGGGAATGGCCGGGGAGCTGTTTTTT. Protein sequence: CASSKTGGMAGELFF.

This chain uses TRBV30 with TRBJ1-1, with 7 bases lining up with TRBD1. Germline V gene sequence: CDR1 GTSNPN, CDR2 SVGIG (reference sequence). CDR3 length equals 16 residues. After removal of 4 bases from V and 0 bases from J, the junction contained 11 bases not matched to a gene. Here the CDR3 reads CAWIQGQRLMNTEAFF. In nucleotides, the CDR3 is TGTGCCTGGATCCAGGGACAGCGTCTCATGAACACTGAAGCTTTCTTT. Combining the CDR3 with reference TRBV30 and TRBJ1-1 gives the whole variable domain SQTIHQWPATLVQPVGSPLSLECTVEGTSNPNLYWYRQAAGRGLQLLFYSVGIGQISSEVPQNLSASRPQDRQFILSSKKLLLSDSGFYLCAWIQGQRLMNTEAFFGQGTRLTVV.

The V call is TRBV5-1, the J call TRBJ1-1; D is possibly TRBD1 (6 bases). The germline gives CDR1 SGHRS, CDR2 YFSETQ. V lost 2 bases, J lost 1 base, and 9 bases lay in between. The CDR3 runs to 14 residues. CDR3 nucleotide sequence: TGCGCCAGCAGCTTCCGGACAGAGAACACTGAAGCTTTCTTT. Translation: CASSFRTENTEAFF.

The rearrangement links TRBV5-1 to TRBJ2-4; the D gene is possibly TRBD2 (6 bases). V was trimmed by 5 bases and J by 4 bases, leaving 13 bases between them. Germline values: CDR1 SGHRS, CDR2 YFSETQ. The CDR3 runs to 14 residues. Here the CDR3 reads CASSRTTSKNIQYF. In DNA, the CDR3 is TGCGCCAGCAGTCGGACTACTTCGAAAAACATTCAGTACTTC.

CDR3 nucleotide sequence: TGTGCCAGCAGTTACTTCACAGGGACGCCTTCACCCCTCCACTTT. Translation: CASSYFTGTPSPLHF. The chain carries TRBV6-2 or TRBV6-3 and TRBJ1-6; tentative D call: TRBD1 (6 bases). The CDR3 is made up of 15 amino acids. Trimming took 1 base from V and 9 from J, leaving 13 bases between them. CDR1 and CDR2 (germline): MNHEY, SVGEGT.

There are a few counts of this clone. The V and J genes are TRBV24-1 and TRBJ2-2; 10 bases map to TRBD2. Unmatched junction bases numbered 1, after V lost 9 bases and J lost 1 base. The CDR3 sequence is 14 residues long. Germline-derived CDR1 and CDR2 are KGHDR and SFDVKD. CDR3 loop: CATRTSGNTGELFF. CDR3 nucleotides: TGTGCCACCCGGACTAGCGGGAACACCGGGGAGCTGTTTTTT.

The V call is TRBV5-6, the J call TRBJ2-1; 10 positions agree with TRBD1. The germline V gene has CDR1 SGHDT and CDR2 YYEEEE. The CDR3 has 16 residues. Unmatched junction bases numbered 8, after V lost 2 bases and J lost 6 bases. This CDR3 reads CASSLTRGQGFNEQFF. CDR3 coding DNA: TGTGCCAGCAGCTTAACCAGGGGACAGGGGTTCAATGAGCAGTTCTTC.

The chain is built from TRBV27 and TRBJ1-4; 11 bases are shared with TRBD1. The CDR3 spans 14 residues. V was clipped by 8 bases and J by 10 bases; unmatched bases: 9. Germline V gives CDR1 MNHEY, CDR2 SMNVEV (reference sequence). CDR3 sequence: CASSSGTGGAKLFF. CDR3 in DNA: TGTGCCAGCTCCTCCGGGACAGGGGGGGCAAAACTGTTTTTT.

V gene TRBV29-1 combines with J gene TRBJ1-4; perhaps TRBD1 as D (6 bases). V dropped 1 base and J dropped 8 bases, with 17 bases sitting between them. The CDR3 covers 15 residues. Germline V gene data show CDR1 as SQVTM and CDR2 as ANQGSEA. CDR3 region: CSVEGRGGLEEKLFF. Here the CDR3 DNA reads TGCAGCGTTGAAGGAAGGGGGGGGCTGGAGGAAAAACTGTTTTTT.

The count of this clone is one. The chain has TRBV24-1 and TRBJ2-1, with 11 bases aligning to TRBD1. V trimming: 3 bases; J trimming: 4 bases; junction bases outside the gene matches: 10. Germline CDR1 KGHDR, CDR2 SFDVKD. The CDR3 is 18 amino acids. The CDR3 bases are TGTGCCACCAGTGATGCCCCCGGGACAGGGGGTTCTTACAATGAGCAGTTCTTC. This gives the protein CATSDAPGTGGSYNEQFF.

The J gene is TRBJ2-5, the V gene TRBV11-2; 7 bases align to TRBD2. The CDR3 spans 17 residues. Trimming at V came to 3 bases and at J to 3 bases, leaving 13 bases not matched to a gene. In germline, CDR1 is SGHAT, CDR2 FQNNGV. The CDR3 DNA sequence: TGTGCCAGCAGCTTCACGTCCCAGAGCGGGAACAAAGAGACCCAGTACTTC. Translating gives CASSFTSQSGNKETQYF.

This clone was seen a single time. This chain links TRBV13 with TRBJ2-1; no reliable D call. The V and J ends lost 9 bases and 0 bases respectively, with 9 bases between them. The CDR3 is 13 residues long. The germline V gene encodes CDR1 PRHDT and CDR2 FYEKMQ (reference sequence). CDR3: CASRRGSYNEQFF. CDR3 DNA: TGTGCCAGTCGCAGAGGCTCCTACAATGAGCAGTTCTTC.

This chain connects TRBV3-1 (or the pseudogene TRBV3-2) to TRBJ2-7; 8 bases agree with TRBD2. The CDR3 totals 16 residues. Trimming at V came to 0 bases and at J to 0 bases, leaving 4 bases not matched to a gene. The germline CDR1 and CDR2 sequences are LGHDT and YNNKEL (reference sequence). The CDR3 loop is CASSQDTGGVSYEQYF. The CDR3 DNA reads TGTGCCAGCAGCCAAGATACCGGGGGGGTCTCCTACGAGCAGTACTTC.

The chain carries TRBV24-1 and TRBJ2-2; 7 positions agree with TRBD1. The CDR3 totals 14 residues. Germline loops: CDR1 KGHDR, CDR2 SFDVKD. The V segment lost 7 bases and the J segment 0 bases; nucleotides outside the gene matches: 1. The CDR3 bases are TGTGCCACCAGCGGACAGGCGAACACCGGGGAGCTGTTTTTT. This sequence encodes CATSGQANTGELFF.

This chain connects TRBV27 to TRBJ2-7, with TRBD2 as a possible D gene (7 bases). Germline CDR1 reads MNHEY; CDR2 reads SMNVEV (reference sequence). There are 13 residues in the CDR3. V was shortened by 8 bases and J by 0 bases, with 11 bases between the two germline ends. In DNA form, the CDR3 reads TGTGCCAGCTGGGGGGGCACCTCCTACGAGCAGTACTTC. This gives the protein CASWGGTSYEQYF.

The gene calls are TRBV5-1 and TRBJ1-1, with 8 nucleotides matching TRBD1. J gave up 5 bases and V 0 bases, and 12 bases lay outside the gene matches. There are 17 residues in the CDR3. Looked up from germline, CDR1 is SGHRS and CDR2 is YFSETQ. The CDR3 is CASSLVGSRTGQTEAFF. For the CDR3, the DNA is TGCGCCAGCAGCTTGGTAGGGTCCCGGACAGGGCAAACTGAAGCTTTCTTT.

The J gene is TRBJ2-7, the V gene TRBV5-1, with 7 bases matching TRBD1. Germline V gene data show CDR1 as SGHRS and CDR2 as YFSETQ. The CDR3 spans 14 residues. Trimming removed 4 bases from V and 2 bases from J; junction bases left unmatched: 6. CDR3 sequence (DNA): TGCGCCAGCAGCCAAGGGGGCGAAACCTACGAGCAGTACTTC. Translation: CASSQGGETYEQYF.

V and J are TRBV7-9 and TRBJ2-7, with TRBD2 identical over 11 bases. Germline values: CDR1 SEHNR, CDR2 FQNEAQ (reference sequence). This CDR3 is built from 14 residues. The ends lost 3 bases at V and 3 bases at J; junction bases unmatched: 1. CDR3 DNA: TGTGCCAGCAGCTTGGGACTAGCGGACTACGAGCAGTACTTC. Translating it yields CASSLGLADYEQYF. The whole variable domain, remainder taken from reference TRBV7-9 and TRBJ2-7, is DTGVSQNPRHKITKRGQNVTFRCDPISEHNRLYWYRQTLGQGPEFLTYFQNEAQLEKSRLLSDRFSAERPKGSFSTLEIQRTEQGDSAMYLCASSLGLADYEQYFGPGTRLTVT.

The chain is built from TRBV11-3 and TRBJ2-7, with D possibly matching TRBD2 (6 bases). Trimming left V 1 base short and J 6 bases short, with 16 bases between. This CDR3 is 15 amino acids long. The germline CDR1 and CDR2 sequences are SGHNT and YENEEA. The CDR3 loop is CASSLGREMMIEQYF. In DNA, the CDR3 is TGTGCCAGCAGCTTAGGCCGGGAGATGATGATCGAGCAGTACTTC. Full variable domain (remainder filled in from reference TRBV11-3 and TRBJ2-7): EAGVVQSPRYKIIEKKQPVAFWCNPISGHNTLYWYLQNLGQGPELLIRYENEEAVDDSQLPKDRFSAERLKGVDSTLKIQPAELGDSAVYLCASSLGREMMIEQYFGPGTRLTVT.

The chain has TRBV5-5 and TRBJ2-1; D is perhaps TRBD1 (7 bases). Trimming took 1 base from V and 12 from J, leaving 11 bases between them. The CDR3 spans 12 residues. From germline, CDR1 is SGHKS and CDR2 YYEKEE (reference sequence). The CDR3 region is CASSLLRDRQFF. The CDR3, as DNA: TGTGCCAGCAGCTTGTTGCGGGACAGGCAGTTCTTC.

This chain links TRBV9 with TRBJ2-5; 9 positions match TRBD1. This CDR3 contains 17 residues. V was clipped by 4 bases and J by 4 bases; unmatched bases: 14. In germline, CDR1 is SGDLS, CDR2 YYNGEE. In DNA form, the CDR3 reads TGTGCCAGCAGCCCGACACGGAGACAGGGGGATTCAGAGACCCAGTACTTC. Protein: CASSPTRRQGDSETQYF. The entire variable domain, with the rest obtained from reference TRBV9 and TRBJ2-5, is as follows: DSGVTQTPKHLITATGQRVTLRCSPRSGDLSVYWYQQSLDQGLQFLIQYYNGEERAKGNILERFSAQQFPDLHSELNLSSLELGDSALYFCASSPTRRQGDSETQYFGPGTRLLVL.

CDR3 region: CASSKGQGQETQYF. As DNA, the CDR3 is TGCGCCAGCAGTAAAGGACAGGGGCAAGAGACCCAGTACTTC. This rearrangement joins TRBV5-1 to TRBJ2-5, with 9 bases matching TRBD1. Trimming removed 5 bases from V and 2 bases from J; junction bases left unmatched: 4. Germline V CDR1 and CDR2: SGHRS, YFSETQ. The CDR3 extends over 14 amino acids.

The V call is TRBV9, the J call TRBJ2-6; D is uncertain. Germline assignment: CDR1 SGDLS and CDR2 YYNGEE. The CDR3 totals 15 residues. V was clipped by 0 bases and J by 1 base, with 5 bases between them. The CDR3 here is CASSVDGSGANVLTF. Written as DNA, the CDR3 is TGTGCCAGCAGCGTAGACGGGTCTGGGGCCAACGTCCTGACTTTC. Together with reference TRBV9 and TRBJ2-6, the CDR3 gives the full variable domain: DSGVTQTPKHLITATGQRVTLRCSPRSGDLSVYWYQQSLDQGLQFLIQYYNGEERAKGNILERFSAQQFPDLHSELNLSSLELGDSALYFCASSVDGSGANVLTFGAGSRLTVL.

This chain links TRBV5-1 with TRBJ1-4; TRBD1 agrees at 10 bases. Trimming cost V 3 bases and J 4 bases; bases outside gene matches: 9. The length of the CDR3 is 17 residues. Germline V gene lookup returns CDR1 SGHRS and CDR2 YFSETQ. The CDR3 region is CASSSLRQGANNEKLFF. The CDR3 DNA reads TGCGCCAGCAGCTCACTTCGACAGGGGGCTAATAATGAAAAACTGTTTTTT.